This T cell receptor (beta chain) emerged from a study of T cell responses to AZD1222 COVID-19 vaccine. Germline V lookup: CDR1 SGHKS, CDR2 YYEKEE (reference sequence). The J segment lost 7 bases and the V segment lost 4 bases, leaving 7 bases of the junction unmatched. The CDR3 extends over 15 amino acids. TCRdb's copy holds only in-frame clones and misses some; the assay was immunoSEQ multiplex PCR. The sample contains 140,000 to 150,000 clones, roughly 91% of which appear only once. The chain carries TRBV5-5 and TRBJ2-1; 11 bases line up with TRBD1. The specimen was peripheral blood, collected on day 0 of AZD1222 vaccination. The sequence was obtained from an adult in good health. The CDR3 protein is CASSPGTGGDNEQFF. The CDR3 DNA is TGTGCCAGCAGCCCCGGGACAGGGGGGGATAATGAGCAGTTCTTC.